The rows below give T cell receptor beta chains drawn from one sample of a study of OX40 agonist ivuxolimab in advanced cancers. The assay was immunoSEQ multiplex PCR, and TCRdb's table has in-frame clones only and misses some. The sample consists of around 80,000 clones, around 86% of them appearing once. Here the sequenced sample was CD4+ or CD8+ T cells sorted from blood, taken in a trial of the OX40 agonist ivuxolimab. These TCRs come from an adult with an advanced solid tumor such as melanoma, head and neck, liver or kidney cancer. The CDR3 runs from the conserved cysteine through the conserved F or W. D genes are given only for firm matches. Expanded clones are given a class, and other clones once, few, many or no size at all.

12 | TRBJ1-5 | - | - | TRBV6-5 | CASSYFDQPQHF | TGTGCCAGCAGTTACTTTGATCAGCCCCAGCATTTT
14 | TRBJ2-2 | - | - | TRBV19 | CASHRGAETGELFF | TGTGCCAGCCATAGGGGGGCGGAAACCGGGGAGCTGTTTTTT
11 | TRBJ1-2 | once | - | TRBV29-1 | CSVVQGLGYTF | TGCAGCGTTGTACAGGGACTTGGCTACACCTTC
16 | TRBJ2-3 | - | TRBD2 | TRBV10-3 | CAITPGSGGYADTQYF | TGTGCCATCACCCCGGGGAGCGGGGGGTACGCAGATACGCAGTATTTT
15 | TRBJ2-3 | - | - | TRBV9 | CASSVSSLSTDTQYF | TGTGCCAGCAGCGTAAGTAGCCTCAGCACAGATACGCAGTATTTT
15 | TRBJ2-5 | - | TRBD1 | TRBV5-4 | CASSNPGTDFETQYF | TGTGCCAGCAGCAACCCCGGGACAGACTTTGAGACCCAGTACTTC
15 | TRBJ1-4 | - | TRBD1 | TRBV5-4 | CASSPRTGGNEKLFF | TGTGCCAGCAGCCCACGAACAGGGGGTAATGAAAAACTGTTTTTT
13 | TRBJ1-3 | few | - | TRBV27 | CASKSHRKGPRDF | TGTGCCAGCAAGTCCCACAGGAAAGGGCCCCGCGATTTT
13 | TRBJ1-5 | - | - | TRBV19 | CASSTQEDQPQHF | TGTGCCAGTAGTACACAGGAGGATCAGCCCCAGCATTTT
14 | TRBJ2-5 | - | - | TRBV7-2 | CASSLSSGEETQYF | TGTGCCAGCAGCTTAAGTTCAGGGGAAGAGACCCAGTACTTC
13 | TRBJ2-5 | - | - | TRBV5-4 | CASSLGGNMGQYF | TGTGCCAGCAGCTTGGGTGGTAATATGGGACAGTACTTC
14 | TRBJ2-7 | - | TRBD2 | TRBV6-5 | CASSYSGLAYEQYF | TGTGCCAGCAGTTACTCGGGACTAGCTTACGAGCAGTACTTC
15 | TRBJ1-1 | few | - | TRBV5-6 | CASSFAQGWNTEAFF | TGTGCCAGCAGCTTTGCGCAGGGATGGAACACTGAAGCTTTCTTT
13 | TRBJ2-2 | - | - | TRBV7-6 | CASSAKNTGELFF | TGTGCCAGCAGCGCGAAGAACACCGGGGAGCTGTTTTTT
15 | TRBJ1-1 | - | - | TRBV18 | CASSSLGAPNTEAFF | TGTGCCAGCTCGTCCTTGGGAGCGCCGAACACTGAAGCTTTCTTT
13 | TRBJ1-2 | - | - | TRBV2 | CASSADRLGGYTF | TGTGCCAGCAGTGCAGACAGGTTGGGTGGCTACACCTTC
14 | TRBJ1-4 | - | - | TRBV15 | CATSPRLNNEKLFF | TGTGCCACCAGCCCAAGGCTGAATAATGAAAAACTGTTTTTT
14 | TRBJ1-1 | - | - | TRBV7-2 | CATKSTGLNTEAFF | TGTGCCACCAAATCTACAGGGCTGAACACTGAAGCTTTCTTT
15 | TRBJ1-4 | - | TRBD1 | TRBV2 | CASRLTGVGNEKLFF | TGTGCCAGTCGGCTTACAGGGGTTGGAAATGAAAAACTGTTTTTT
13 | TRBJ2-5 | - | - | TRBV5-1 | CASSLGGEQTQYF | TGCGCCAGCAGCTTGGGAGGGGAGCAAACCCAGTACTTC
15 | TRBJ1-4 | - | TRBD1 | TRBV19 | CASSPQTGGNEKLFF | TGTGCCAGTAGTCCTCAGACAGGGGGTAATGAAAAACTGTTTTTT
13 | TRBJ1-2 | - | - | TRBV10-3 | CAISESAVYGYTF | TGTGCCATCAGTGAGTCGGCAGTCTATGGCTACACCTTC
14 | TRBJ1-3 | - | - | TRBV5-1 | CASSSGGSGNTIYF | TGCGCCAGCAGTTCGGGGGGGTCTGGAAACACCATATATTTT